The rows below give T cell receptor beta chains drawn from one sample of a study of T cell changes during pregnancy in multiple sclerosis. Some clones are missing from TCRdb's copy, which holds only in-frame ones; the method was immunoSEQ multiplex PCR. This table holds fewer than 45,000 clones, roughly 91% found once. The sequencing used peripheral blood, collected in the second trimester of pregnancy. The receptors were sampled from a female donor in good health, enrolled as a control in a pregnancy study. Both conserved end residues are part of each CDR3. A D gene is named only where the DNA matches it firmly. Clone sizes are given selectively: once, few, many, or a class where the clone is expanded.

>14|.|TRBV9|TRBD1|TRBJ1-4
CASSVDRGDEKLFF
TGTGCCAGCAGCGTAGACAGGGGTGATGAAAAACTGTTTTTT
>16|.|TRBV6-5|.|TRBJ2-3
CASSYSLGADTDTQYF
TGTGCCAGCAGTTACTCATTGGGGGCGGACACAGATACGCAGTATTTT
>13|.|TRBV5-1|.|TRBJ1-3
CASSRGTGNTIYF
TGCGCCAGCAGCCGGGGGACGGGAAACACCATATATTTT
>17|.|TRBV21-1|.|TRBJ2-5
CASSKAPLEGTQETQYF
TGTGCCAGCAGCAAAGCCCCACTAGAAGGTACCCAAGAGACCCAGTACTTC
>14|.|TRBV19|.|TRBJ1-1
CASSILVMNTEAFF
TGTGCCAGTAGTATCCTAGTTATGAACACTGAAGCTTTCTTT
>13|.|TRBV10-3|TRBD1|TRBJ2-2
CAVRDREAGELFF
TGTGCCGTCCGGGACAGGGAGGCCGGGGAGCTGTTTTTT
>15|.|TRBV5-6|TRBD1|TRBJ1-5
CASSLGGDRNQPQHF
TGTGCCAGCAGCTTGGGAGGGGACAGGAATCAGCCCCAGCATTTT
>14|.|TRBV15|.|TRBJ1-1
CATSEDRLNTEAFF
TGTGCCACCAGCGAGGACAGACTGAACACTGAAGCTTTCTTT
>16|few|TRBV9|TRBD2|TRBJ2-4
CASSAGPGGYTNIQYF
TGTGCCAGCAGCGCCGGACCGGGAGGATATACAAACATTCAGTACTTC
>13|.|TRBV2|TRBD2|TRBJ2-1
CASSETSYDEQFF
TGTGCCAGCAGCGAGACTAGCTATGATGAGCAGTTCTTC
>14|.|TRBV27|.|TRBJ2-3
CASSLEISTDTQYF
TGTGCCAGCAGTTTAGAGATCAGCACAGATACGCAGTATTTT
>15|.|TRBV4-3|.|TRBJ2-5
CASSQDWRSGETQYF
TGCGCCAGCAGCCAAGATTGGAGGTCCGGGGAGACCCAGTACTTC
>14|.|TRBV10-3|TRBD1|TRBJ1-1
CAISERPGGGEAFF
TGTGCCATCAGTGAGCGGCCAGGGGGAGGTGAAGCTTTCTTT
>16|.|TRBV5-1|TRBD1|TRBJ2-3
CASSLGQGQSTDTQYF
TGCGCCAGCAGCCTAGGACAGGGCCAAAGCACAGATACGCAGTATTTT
>16|.|TRBV7-8|.|TRBJ2-1
CASSSQSGNSYNEQFF
TGTGCCAGCAGCTCACAAAGCGGAAACTCCTACAATGAGCAGTTCTTC
>14|.|TRBV7-2|.|TRBJ2-1
CASSSYTSYNEQFF
TGTGCCAGCAGCTCTTACACTAGCTACAATGAGCAGTTCTTC
>17|once|TRBV5-4|TRBD2|TRBJ2-3
CASSPLDSSGGTDTQYF
TGTGCCAGCAGCCCGCTGGATTCTAGCGGGGGCACAGATACGCAGTATTTT
>19|.|TRBV5-4|.|TRBJ2-3
CASTRGVSALVGSTDTQYF
TGTGCCAGCACCCGTGGGGTTAGCGCACTCGTGGGTAGCACAGATACGCAGTATTTT
>16|.|TRBV4-3|.|TRBJ2-1
CASSLGGQSSYNEQFF
TGCGCCAGCAGCCTCGGAGGACAGAGCAGCTACAATGAGCAGTTCTTC
>18|.|TRBV7-4|TRBD2|TRBJ2-1
CASSSWTSGGGPYNEQFF
TGTGCCAGCAGCTCCTGGACTAGCGGGGGAGGTCCCTACAATGAGCAGTTCTTC
>13|.|TRBV9|.|TRBJ2-1
CASSSGPGDEQFF
TGTGCCAGCAGCTCCGGCCCGGGGGATGAGCAGTTCTTC
>14|.|TRBV2|.|TRBJ1-1
CASSDGGANTEAFF
TGTGCCAGCAGTGACGGAGGCGCGAACACTGAAGCTTTCTTT
>15|.|TRBV6-1|TRBD1|TRBJ2-3
CASSLDRVETDTQYF
TGTGCCAGCAGTCTCGACAGGGTGGAGACAGATACGCAGTATTTT
>15|once|TRBV18|TRBD1|TRBJ1-2
CASSQSRGMDYGYTF
TGTGCCAGCTCACAAAGCAGGGGGATGGACTATGGCTACACCTTC
>15|.|TRBV7-3|.|TRBJ1-3
CASSLTADSGNTIYF
TGTGCCAGCAGCTTAACGGCAGACTCTGGAAACACCATATATTTT
>13|few|TRBV29-1|.|TRBJ1-1
CSVRGDPLTEAFF
TGCAGCGTTCGGGGAGACCCACTCACTGAAGCTTTCTTT
>14|.|TRBV15|TRBD1|TRBJ1-4
CATGPGGLREKLFF
TGTGCCACCGGGCCAGGGGGTCTACGCGAAAAACTGTTTTTT
>13|few|TRBV7-7|.|TRBJ2-2
CASSLDSPGELFF
TGTGCTAGCAGCTTGGACTCTCCCGGGGAGCTGTTTTTT
>15|few|TRBV5-6|.|TRBJ1-1
CASSLGGLTNTEAFF
TGTGCCAGCAGCTTGGGAGGACTAACCAACACTGAAGCTTTCTTT
>13|.|TRBV7-9|.|TRBJ1-1
CASSSIAGTEAFF
TGTGCCAGCAGCTCTATTGCGGGCACTGAAGCTTTCTTT
>13|.|TRBV7-6|.|TRBJ2-3
CASSLEPADTQYF
TGTGCCAGCAGCTTAGAACCGGCAGATACGCAGTATTTT
>11|.|TRBV10-3|.|TRBJ2-7
CAISEGEEQYF
TGTGCCATCAGTGAAGGGGAAGAGCAGTACTTC
>15|.|TRBV6-1|.|TRBJ1-2
CASSEAQGEIYGYTF
TGTGCCAGCAGTGAAGCACAGGGCGAGATCTATGGCTACACCTTC
>14|.|TRBV6-5|TRBD2|TRBJ2-7
CASSYNSGGYEQYF
TGTGCCAGCAGTTACAATAGCGGGGGCTACGAGCAGTACTTC
>15|.|TRBV7-2|.|TRBJ1-2
CASSLKVGGRDGYTF
TGTGCCAGCAGCTTAAAGGTTGGGGGGAGGGATGGCTACACCTTC
>13|.|TRBV30|TRBD2|TRBJ2-3
CAWILIGGGTQYF
TGTGCCTGGATCCTGATTGGGGGAGGGACGCAGTATTTT
>15|.|TRBV4-1|.|TRBJ2-7
CASSQEQASSYEQYF
TGCGCCAGCAGCCAAGAACAGGCTAGCTCCTACGAGCAGTACTTC
>14|.|TRBV5-1|.|TRBJ1-3
CASSLATDGNTIYF
TGCGCCAGCAGCTTGGCAACAGACGGAAACACCATATATTTT
>16|.|TRBV6-1|.|TRBJ2-5
CASSVLQGSGVETQYF
TGTGCCAGCAGTGTCCTACAGGGAAGTGGTGTCGAGACCCAGTACTTC
>14|few|TRBV11-2|.|TRBJ1-1
CASSLGTTNTEAFF
TGTGCCAGCAGCCTCGGGACAACGAACACTGAAGCTTTCTTT
>15|.|TRBV6-5|TRBD1|TRBJ1-1
CASSYGTGGYTEAFF
TGTGCCAGCAGTTACGGGACAGGGGGTTACACTGAAGCTTTCTTT
>17|.|TRBV11-2|.|TRBJ2-6
CASSTLGGASGANVLTF
TGTGCCAGCAGCACCCTGGGGGGGGCCTCGGGGGCCAACGTCCTGACTTTC
>13|.|TRBV5-4|.|TRBJ2-2
CASSRGAGGELFF
TGTGCCAGCTCCAGGGGGGCGGGCGGGGAGCTGTTTTTT
>15|once|TRBV7-3|.|TRBJ2-1
CASSPRPVAYNEQFF
TGTGCCAGCAGCCCCCGCCCGGTAGCCTACAATGAGCAGTTCTTC
>12|once|TRBV10-2|.|TRBJ1-2
CATDRGGYGYTF
TGCGCCACCGACCGGGGGGGCTATGGCTACACCTTC
>14|.|TRBV9|.|TRBJ2-3
CASSVFSSPDTQYF
TGTGCCAGCAGCGTATTTAGTAGCCCAGATACGCAGTATTTT
>14|.|TRBV7-8|TRBD1|TRBJ2-3
CASSYRQGGDTQYF
TGTGCCAGCAGCTACCGACAAGGGGGCGATACGCAGTATTTT
>13|once|TRBV7-2|.|TRBJ2-7
CASSDLVSPEQYF
TGTGCCAGCAGCGACCTAGTAAGCCCCGAGCAGTACTTC
>12|once|TRBV18|.|TRBJ2-7
CASSGIAYEQYF
TGTGCCAGCTCAGGCATTGCCTACGAGCAGTACTTC
>17|once|TRBV6-1|TRBD2|TRBJ2-7
CASSDRLAGAHVAEQYF
TGTGCCAGCAGTGACAGACTAGCGGGGGCCCACGTAGCCGAGCAGTACTTC
>14|.|TRBV5-5|.|TRBJ1-4
CASSLYRGNEKLFF
TGTGCCAGCAGCTTGTATCGGGGGAATGAAAAACTGTTTTTT
>13|.|TRBV21-1|.|TRBJ2-3
CASQTDATDTQYF
TGTGCCAGCCAGACTGACGCGACGGATACGCAGTATTTT
>11|once|TRBV11-2|.|TRBJ1-1
CASSRQGGAFF
TGTGCCAGCAGCCGCCAGGGAGGAGCTTTCTTT
>13|.|TRBV19|TRBD1|TRBJ2-7
CATNRGQSYEQYF
TGTGCCACCAACCGGGGACAGTCCTACGAGCAGTACTTC
>16|.|TRBV4-1|TRBD1|TRBJ2-7
CASSPGQGPPDYEQYF
TGCGCCAGCAGCCCTGGACAGGGGCCACCGGACTACGAGCAGTACTTC
>15|.|TRBV6-5|.|TRBJ2-7
CASSRPGFSSYEQYF
TGTGCCAGCAGTCGCCCGGGATTCAGCTCCTACGAGCAGTACTTC
>16|.|TRBV7-8|TRBD2|TRBJ2-7
CASSPTRLAGINEQYF
TGTGCCAGCAGCCCGACCCGACTAGCGGGGATCAACGAGCAGTACTTC
>16|.|TRBV5-4|.|TRBJ2-2
CASSPLTGALTGELFF
TGTGCCAGCAGCCCGTTGACAGGAGCTCTCACCGGGGAGCTGTTTTTT